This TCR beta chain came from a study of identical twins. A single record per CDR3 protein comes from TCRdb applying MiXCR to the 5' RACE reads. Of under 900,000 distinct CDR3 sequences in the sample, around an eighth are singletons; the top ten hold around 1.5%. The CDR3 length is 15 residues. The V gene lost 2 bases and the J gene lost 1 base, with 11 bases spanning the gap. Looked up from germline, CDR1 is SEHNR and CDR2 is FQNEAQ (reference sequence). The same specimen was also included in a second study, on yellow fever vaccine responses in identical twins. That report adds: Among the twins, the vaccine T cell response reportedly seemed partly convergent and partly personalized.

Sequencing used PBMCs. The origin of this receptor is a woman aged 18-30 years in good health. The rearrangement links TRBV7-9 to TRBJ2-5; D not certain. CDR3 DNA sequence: TGTGCCAGCAGCTTATCGGGCCAGATCCAAGAGACCCAGTACTTC. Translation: CASSLSGQIQETQYF.